This T cell receptor beta chain was found in a study of shared clonotypes between healthy human individuals. Looking at the study overall: The donor pool was made up of a couple of women and three men aged 18 to 49.

Concerning this clone itself: Its antigen is undetermined.

In germline, CDR1 is SEHNR, CDR2 FQNEAQ (reference sequence). The V gene lost 2 bases and the J gene lost 1 base, with 11 bases spanning the gap. The CDR3 extends over 16 amino acids. Produced via immunoSEQ multiplex PCR; TCRdb's table is partial and in-frame only. The data contain roughly 2,500,000 clones, approximately 93% of them singletons. General study findings and limits: Researchers sampled only blood; tissue repertoires likely differ. A few donors showed sharing of approximately 5% of naive CD4 clonotypes. The represented genetic and exposure-history diversity was limited by the small number of donors.

The sequence derives from a man aged 18-30 years in good health. Some clones in this sample may be carry-over from other donors' samples. The sequencing sample was made of naive CD4+ T cells from PBMCs. Subset defined: CD45RA+ positively selected. The J gene is TRBJ2-2, the V gene TRBV7-9, with D perhaps TRBD1 (5 bases). CDR3 residues: CASSLSRVGNTGELFF. Here the CDR3 DNA reads TGTGCCAGCAGCTTATCCAGGGTTGGGAACACCGGGGAGCTGTTTTTT.